The 25 T cell receptor beta chains presented below share a single source sample, sequenced in a study of blood T cell repertoires in COVID-19. Sequencing used immunoSEQ multiplex PCR; TCRdb keeps in-frame clones, though not all of them. This table has about 220,000 clones, approximately 80% appearing once. The source material was peripheral blood. These receptors all stem from a woman aged 60-75 years who had recovered from COVID-19.

This rearrangement joins TRBV5-4 to TRBJ1-1, with unresolved D. The ends were cut back, 3 bases at V and 0 bases at J, with 15 bases in the middle. The CDR3 runs 16 residues. CDR1 is SGHNT, CDR2 YYREEE, per germline (reference sequence). The DNA for the CDR3 is TGTGCCAGCAGCTCGAGAACTGACATTATGAACACTGAAGCTTTCTTT. Amino acid sequence: CASSSRTDIMNTEAFF.

In this sample, this clone turned up once. V is TRBV7-2 and J is TRBJ2-7; the match to TRBD1 covers 8 bases. This CDR3 contains 12 residues. V lost 10 bases to trimming and J lost 2 bases; unmatched junction nucleotides: 4. CDR1 and CDR2 from the germline V gene are SGHTA and FQGNSA. CDR3 in amino acids: CAIGTGPYEQYF. DNA of the CDR3: TGTGCCATCGGGACAGGCCCCTACGAGCAGTACTTC.

The rearrangement uses TRBV5-1 and TRBJ2-5, with TRBD2 identical over 9 bases. Germline assignment: CDR1 SGHRS and CDR2 YFSETQ. The CDR3 loop spans 16 amino acids. Trimming at V came to 3 bases and at J to 4 bases, leaving 10 bases not matched to a gene. Written as DNA, the CDR3 is TGCGCCAGCAGCTACGAGGGAGCGGGGGGTGGAGAGACCCAGTACTTC. It specifies CASSYEGAGGGETQYF.

The chain uses TRBV7-9 and TRBJ1-5; no definite D call. CDR1 and CDR2 (germline): SEHNR, FQNEAQ (reference sequence). Trimming removed 8 bases at V and 0 bases at J, with 11 bases between. The CDR3 is 14 amino acids. As DNA, the CDR3 is TGTGCCAGCTCCGGACTTGGTAGCAATCAGCCCCAGCATTTT. It codes for CASSGLGSNQPQHF.

The genes are TRBV4-3 and TRBJ2-2, with a possible D match to TRBD1 (6 bases). Trimming shortened V by 0 bases and J by 7 bases, and 24 bases separated the two germline ends. Germline CDR1 and CDR2: LGHNA and YSLEER. The CDR3 extends over 19 amino acids. CDR3 DNA sequence: TGCGCCAGCAGCCAAGATTCCTCCCCCACAGGGCCCCATAGCGGGGAGCTGTTTTTT. Protein: CASSQDSSPTGPHSGELFF.

A few counts support this clone. The chain has TRBV29-1 and TRBJ2-1, with 15 bases that match TRBD2. Germline CDR1 is SQVTM and CDR2 is ANQGSEA. This CDR3 contains 15 residues. Unmatched junction bases numbered 3, after V lost 3 bases and J lost 6 bases. The CDR3 DNA reads TGCAGCGTTGACGGACTAGCGGGGGGGGTCAATGAGCAGTTCTTC. As protein: CSVDGLAGGVNEQFF.

The chain has TRBV7-3 and TRBJ2-7; tentatively, D is TRBD1 (7 bases). This CDR3 comprises 14 residues. Germline lookup yields CDR1 SGHTA and CDR2 FQGTGA. V gave up 5 bases and J gave up 4 bases, with 15 bases separating them. This chain's CDR3 is CASSQGGGGYEQYF. CDR3 DNA: TGTGCCAGCAGCCAGGGGGGTGGAGGATACGAGCAGTACTTC.

The genes are TRBV11-2 and TRBJ2-1, with 14 bases aligning to TRBD2. Germline-derived CDR1 and CDR2 are SGHAT and FQNNGV. This CDR3 region has 19 residues. V shed 3 bases, J shed 3 bases, and the junction held 10 bases outside the gene matches. The chain's CDR3 is CASSFSRRLAGGLYNEQFF. CDR3 nucleotide sequence: TGTGCCAGCAGCTTCTCACGGCGACTAGCGGGGGGGCTCTACAATGAGCAGTTCTTC.

This clone was detected only once. This chain joins TRBV18 and TRBJ2-5; D uncertain. V was trimmed by 3 bases and J by 2 bases, leaving 7 bases between them. Germline assignment: CDR1 KGHSH and CDR2 LQKENI. The length of the CDR3 is 13 residues. CDR3 sequence (DNA): TGTGCCAGCTCACCGGTTAGACAAGAGACCCAGTACTTC. This codes for CASSPVRQETQYF. Filled out from reference TRBV18 and TRBJ2-5, the complete variable domain reads NAGVMQNPRHLVRRRGQEARLRCSPMKGHSHVYWYRQLPEEGLKFMVYLQKENIIDESGMPKERFSAEFPKEGPSILRIQQVVRGDSAAYFCASSPVRQETQYFGPGTRLLVL.

The gene calls are TRBV7-3 and TRBJ2-3; 8 nucleotides match TRBD2. Germline-derived CDR1 and CDR2 are SGHTA and FQGTGA. The CDR3 is 15 residues long. V lost 3 bases, J lost 5 bases, and 7 bases stayed unmatched. The CDR3 region is CASSFSYSGVDTQYF. Written as DNA, the CDR3 is TGTGCCAGCAGCTTCTCTTATAGCGGGGTAGATACGCAGTATTTT.

This chain links TRBV7-3 with TRBJ2-1; 11 nucleotides align to TRBD2. This CDR3 is built from 15 residues. Germline CDR1 SGHTA, CDR2 FQGTGA. V gave up 4 bases and J gave up 6 bases; unmatched junction bases: 5. This CDR3 is CASSYGTSGLNEQFF. The CDR3 DNA follows: TGTGCCAGCAGCTACGGGACTAGCGGTCTCAATGAGCAGTTCTTC.

This chain connects TRBV6-5 to TRBJ1-5; 10 bases are shared with TRBD1. The germline gives CDR1 MNHEY, CDR2 SVGAGI. CDR3 length: 14 residues. The V gene end was trimmed by 5 bases and the J gene end by 6 bases; junction bases not matched to a gene: 4. CDR3 protein: CASSRDRGGQPQHF. The CDR3 nucleotides are TGTGCCAGCAGTCGGGACAGGGGAGGTCAGCCCCAGCATTTT.

This clone appeared a few times. V is TRBV2 and J is TRBJ1-5; the match to TRBD1 covers 8 bases. With V trimmed by 1 base and J by 6 bases, 5 bases remained unmatched. Germline V lookup: CDR1 SNHLY, CDR2 FYNNEI. The length of the CDR3 is 15 residues. The CDR3 DNA sequence: TGTGCCAGCAGTGAAGAGGCAGGGGGCGGTCAGCCCCAGCATTTT. Its translation: CASSEEAGGGQPQHF.

The count of this clone is one. CDR3 sequence: CASSQRQGLETQYF. The CDR3 coding sequence is TGCGCCAGCAGCCAAAGACAGGGCTTAGAGACCCAGTACTTC. The chain carries TRBV4-1 and TRBJ2-5; 7 bases map to TRBD1. The CDR3 covers 14 residues. V lost 2 bases and J lost 4; bases outside the gene matches: 4. Germline V lookup: CDR1 MGHRA, CDR2 YSYEKL.

The V gene is TRBV9, the J gene TRBJ2-7, with TRBD1 matching 10 bases. CDR1 SGDLS and CDR2 YYNGEE come from the germline V gene. Trimming at V came to 3 bases and at J to 5 bases, leaving 5 bases not matched to a gene. This CDR3 is built from 14 residues. The DNA for the CDR3 is TGTGCCAGCAGCGCGGGACAGGGGATCGACGAGCAGTACTTC. This translates into CASSAGQGIDEQYF.

The chain carries TRBV6-5 and TRBJ1-2, with TRBD1 identical over 11 bases. Germline lookup yields CDR1 MNHEY and CDR2 SVGAGI. The J segment lost 7 bases and the V segment lost 1 base, leaving 5 bases of the junction unmatched. CDR3 length: 15 residues. This chain's CDR3 is CASSYFGQGAIGYTF. CDR3 sequence (DNA): TGTGCCAGCAGTTACTTCGGACAGGGGGCTATTGGCTACACCTTC.

The J gene is TRBJ2-3, the V gene TRBV6-6; the D gene is possibly TRBD2 (6 bases). The CDR3 runs 15 residues. Germline CDR1 MNHNY, CDR2 SVGAGI (reference sequence). V gave up 3 bases and J gave up 0 bases, with 10 bases separating them. The CDR3 DNA reads as TGTGCCAGCAGTTATACTGCGGGGAGCACAGATACGCAGTATTTT. Protein product: CASSYTAGSTDTQYF.

This clone was seen ten or more times. The chain has TRBV7-9 and TRBJ2-3; 8 positions match TRBD2. This CDR3 spans 16 amino acids. Losses at the gene ends were 7 bases for V and 1 base for J; bases not matched to a gene: 10. Germline-derived CDR1 and CDR2 are SEHNR and FQNEAQ (reference sequence). The CDR3 loop is CASTSRATSGTDTQYF. The CDR3, as DNA: TGTGCCAGCACCTCCCGCGCGACTAGCGGCACAGATACGCAGTATTTT. Full variable domain (rest looked up from reference TRBV7-9 and TRBJ2-3): DTGVSQNPRHKITKRGQNVTFRCDPISEHNRLYWYRQTLGQGPEFLTYFQNEAQLEKSRLLSDRFSAERPKGSFSTLEIQRTEQGDSAMYLCASTSRATSGTDTQYFGPGTRLTVL.

The chain uses TRBV7-3 and TRBJ2-1, with 8 bases identical to TRBD1. J lost 4 bases, V lost 5 bases, and 4 bases had no gene match. The CDR3 consists of 14 residues. CDR1 SGHTA and CDR2 FQGTGA come from the germline V gene. CDR3 loop: CASSMTGAYNEQFF. The CDR3 DNA reads as TGTGCCAGCAGCATGACAGGGGCTTACAATGAGCAGTTCTTC.

The chain employs TRBV5-1 and TRBJ1-1; tentative D call: TRBD1 (6 bases). Germline loops: CDR1 SGHRS, CDR2 YFSETQ. This CDR3 is built from 15 residues. The V end was cut by 2 bases, the J end by 0 bases, with 11 bases between. The CDR3 DNA reads TGCGCCAGCAGCTTAACAGGGTTCATGAACACTGAAGCTTTCTTT. It yields the protein CASSLTGFMNTEAFF.

The chain links TRBV2 to TRBJ2-1; 9 nucleotides match TRBD1. The CDR3 has 16 amino acids. V was clipped by 8 bases and J by 4 bases; unmatched bases: 12. Germline CDR1 is SNHLY and CDR2 is FYNNEI. For the CDR3, the DNA is TGTGCCAGCTGTCCCCTCACAGGGGGCGCTTACAATGAGCAGTTCTTC. This gives the protein CASCPLTGGAYNEQFF.

This clone was found once. The chain joins TRBV12-3 or TRBV12-4 to TRBJ1-2, with D perhaps matching TRBD1 (5 bases). Trimming took off 8 bases at V and 8 bases at J, with 12 bases between the two ends. This CDR3 is built from 11 residues. CDR3 bases: TGTGCCAGCCTAGGGGTTCTCGGCTACACCTTC. Protein: CASLGVLGYTF.

The chain joins TRBV9 to TRBJ2-6, with D maybe TRBD2 (5 bases). V was pared by 0 bases and J by 0 bases, with 10 bases between. Germline V CDR1 and CDR2: SGDLS, YYNGEE. The CDR3 loop spans 17 amino acids. The CDR3 reads CASSVVGITSGANVLTF. CDR3 bases: TGTGCCAGCAGCGTAGTCGGGATCACCTCTGGGGCCAACGTCCTGACTTTC.

V and J are TRBV7-6 and TRBJ2-1; tentative D call: TRBD1 (5 bases). V was trimmed by 1 base and J by 6 bases, leaving 13 bases between them. In germline, CDR1 is SGHVS, CDR2 FNYEAQ. The CDR3 totals 15 residues. CDR3: CASSLDPLGANEQFF. CDR3 DNA sequence: TGTGCCAGCAGCTTAGATCCCTTAGGGGCCAATGAGCAGTTCTTC.

J is TRBJ2-1 and V is TRBV10-3, with D possibly TRBD1 on 6 matching bases. This CDR3 is built from 12 residues. CDR1 and CDR2 (germline): ENHRY, SYGVKD. V dropped 5 bases and J dropped 9 bases, with 11 bases sitting between them. As DNA, the CDR3 is TGTGCCATCAGTTCATCCAGGGGTGAGCAGTTCTTC. This codes for CAISSSRGEQFF.